This T cell receptor beta chain was documented in a study of identical twins. This clonotype was picked up many times. Germline-derived CDR1 and CDR2 are MNHEY and SVGAGI. The CDR3 consists of 13 residues. V was cut by 0 bases and J by 10 bases, with 10 bases left in between. TCRdb independently ran MiXCR on the 5' RACE reads; one entry per CDR3 protein. The data hold about 730,000 distinct CDR3 sequences, with approximately 22% observed a single time. These records were also assigned to another study, of T cells expressing NK-cell markers.

Sequencing was carried out using PBMCs. The clonotype originates from a woman younger than 35 in good health. The chain uses TRBV6-5 and TRBJ1-5; D is unclear. The CDR3 DNA sequence: TGTGCCAGCAGTTACTCGATAGAGGTACCCCAGCATTTT. Translation gives CASSYSIEVPQHF.